The 5 T cell receptor beta chains in this list originate from one sample, sequenced in a study of CD8 T cells in Susac syndrome. It was with random hexamers that roughly 0.45 to 1 ug RNA was reverse transcribed. A single record per CDR3 protein comes from TCRdb applying MiXCR to the immunoSEQ multiplex PCR reads. The table records 250,000 to 300,000 distinct CDR3 sequences, 70% to 90% of them present only once. The sample was CD8+ T cells from PBMCs. These receptors were collected from a human donor with multiple sclerosis.

This CDR3 reads CASSLLAGGPSYEQYF. The DNA for the CDR3 is TGTGCCAGCAGCTTACTCGCGGGAGGGCCCTCCTACGAGCAGTACTTC. The genes are TRBV7-9 and TRBJ2-7; 9 nucleotides agree with TRBD2. The CDR3 totals 16 residues. CDR1 and CDR2 from the germline V gene are SEHNR and FQNEAQ (reference sequence). J gave up 0 bases and V 2 bases, and 5 bases lay outside the gene matches. Together with reference TRBV7-9 and TRBJ2-7, the CDR3 gives the full variable domain: DTGVSQNPRHKITKRGQNVTFRCDPISEHNRLYWYRQTLGQGPEFLTYFQNEAQLEKSRLLSDRFSAERPKGSFSTLEIQRTEQGDSAMYLCASSLLAGGPSYEQYFGPGTRLTVT.

V gene TRBV12-3 or TRBV12-4 combines with J gene TRBJ2-7, with D maybe TRBD1 (6 bases). The CDR3 is 14 residues long. V dropped 2 bases and J dropped 1 base, with 9 bases sitting between them. The CDR3 region is CASSLRGKSYEQYF. The CDR3 bases are TGTGCCAGCAGTTTAAGGGGGAAATCCTACGAGCAGTACTTC.

The chain couples TRBV12-3 or TRBV12-4 to TRBJ1-5; 11 nucleotides line up with TRBD1. V trimming: 5 bases; J trimming: 6 bases; junction bases outside the gene matches: 9. CDR3 size: 16 residues. This CDR3 reads CASSLNPGQGAQPQHF. The CDR3 DNA follows: TGTGCCAGCAGTCTCAACCCCGGACAGGGGGCTCAGCCCCAGCATTTT.

This chain connects TRBV4-3 to TRBJ2-2; D ambiguous. V lost 0 bases and J lost 7, with 6 bases in between. The germline CDR1 and CDR2 sequences are LGHNA and YSLEER. The length of the CDR3 is 13 residues. As DNA, the CDR3 is TGCGCCAGCAGCCAAGATTTAGTCGGGGAGCTGTTTTTT. As protein: CASSQDLVGELFF.

The V call is TRBV12-3 or TRBV12-4, the J call TRBJ1-6, with D tentatively TRBD1 (6 bases). V lost 4 bases to trimming and J lost 6 bases, with 13 bases between them. This CDR3 is 15 amino acids long. CDR3 DNA sequence: TGTGCCAGCAGTTCCTATGGGGACATTAATTCACCCCTCCACTTT. Its translation: CASSSYGDINSPLHF.